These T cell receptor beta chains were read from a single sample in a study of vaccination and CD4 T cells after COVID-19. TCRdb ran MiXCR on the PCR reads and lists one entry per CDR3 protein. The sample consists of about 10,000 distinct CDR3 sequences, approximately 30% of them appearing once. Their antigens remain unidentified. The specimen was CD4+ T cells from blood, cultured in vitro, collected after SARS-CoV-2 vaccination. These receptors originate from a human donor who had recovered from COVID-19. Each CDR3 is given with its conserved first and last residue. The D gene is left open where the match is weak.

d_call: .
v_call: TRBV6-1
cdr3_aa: CASSENLNYGYTF

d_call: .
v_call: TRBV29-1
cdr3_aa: CSVEQTTGNTIYF

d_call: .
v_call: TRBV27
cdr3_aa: CASRRRGDRVAQSYEQYF

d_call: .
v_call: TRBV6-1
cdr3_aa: CASSPLVHGYTF

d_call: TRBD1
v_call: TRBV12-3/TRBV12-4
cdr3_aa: CASSFDRGTDTQYF

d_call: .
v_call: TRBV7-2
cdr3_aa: CASSLASGANVLTF

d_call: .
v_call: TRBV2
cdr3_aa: CASSERGRAANTGELFF

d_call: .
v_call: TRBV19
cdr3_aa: CASSTHAGQANYGYTF

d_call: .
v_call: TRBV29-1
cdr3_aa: CGGLQRLAGSYEQYF

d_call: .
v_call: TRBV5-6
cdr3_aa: CASSWGQGDQPQHF

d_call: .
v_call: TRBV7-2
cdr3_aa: CASSLVRDINQPQHF

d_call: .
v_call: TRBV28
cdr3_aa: CASSSHSSPGPPTPNEQFF

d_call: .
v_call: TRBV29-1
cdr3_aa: CSVDLRGSANTEAFF

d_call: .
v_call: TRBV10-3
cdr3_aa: CAISESDGDPTALGPYHNEQFF

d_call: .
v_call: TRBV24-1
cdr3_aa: CATSDPSGLETQYF

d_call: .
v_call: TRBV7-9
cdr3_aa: CASRQTSSYEQYF

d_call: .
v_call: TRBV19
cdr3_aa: CASSPAKDGMYGYTF

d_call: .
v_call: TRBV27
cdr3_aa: CASSTHGTPGNTIYF

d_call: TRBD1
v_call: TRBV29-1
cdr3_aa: CSVTDRDIETQYF

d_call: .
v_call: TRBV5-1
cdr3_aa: CASSLEGIRRASTDTQYF

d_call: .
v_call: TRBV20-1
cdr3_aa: CSGRENEQFF

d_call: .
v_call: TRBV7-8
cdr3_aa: CASSPRVSGNTIYF

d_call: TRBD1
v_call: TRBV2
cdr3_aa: CASRRQGEAFF